The rows below give T cell receptor beta chains drawn from one sample of a study of T-cell reconstitution after alpha-beta-depleted transplantation in children. Using its own MiXCR run on the PCR reads, TCRdb lists one record per CDR3 protein. The sample shows about 470,000 distinct CDR3 sequences, about 40% of them seen only once. The sample was PBMCs, taken before TCRalphabeta/CD19-depleted stem cell transplant. The receptors were sampled from a girl aged 2 to 10 with aplastic anemia, due to receive a stem cell transplant. The CDR3 runs from the conserved cysteine through the conserved F or W. D genes are given only for firm matches. Size is omitted from some rows. Given values are once, few, many or a class for expanded clones.

j_call: TRBJ2-1; clone_size: .; v_call: TRBV7-3; cdr3_length: 15; d_call: .; cdr3_aa: CASSLTPLAGNEQFF; cdr3_nt: TGTGCCAGCAGCTTAACTCCCCTAGCTGGCAATGAGCAGTTCTTC
j_call: TRBJ2-3; clone_size: .; v_call: TRBV12-5; cdr3_length: 20; d_call: TRBD2; cdr3_aa: CASGQSERWGGTESTDTQYF; cdr3_nt: TGTGCTAGTGGACAAAGCGAAAGATGGGGGGGGACGGAAAGCACAGATACGCAGTATTTT
j_call: TRBJ2-7; clone_size: .; v_call: TRBV20-1; cdr3_length: 15; d_call: .; cdr3_aa: CSALRLGQRPYEQYF; cdr3_nt: TGCAGTGCACTCCGACTAGGACAGAGACCCTACGAGCAGTACTTC
j_call: TRBJ2-6; clone_size: few; v_call: TRBV5-1; cdr3_length: 15; d_call: .; cdr3_aa: CASSLESSGANVLTF; cdr3_nt: TGCGCCAGCAGCTTGGAGTCCTCTGGGGCCAACGTCCTGACTTTC
j_call: TRBJ2-7; clone_size: few; v_call: TRBV29-1; cdr3_length: 13; d_call: .; cdr3_aa: CSVEDSGPWGQYF; cdr3_nt: TGCAGCGTTGAAGACTCGGGGCCCTGGGGGCAGTACTTC
j_call: TRBJ2-1; clone_size: .; v_call: TRBV7-6; cdr3_length: 16; d_call: .; cdr3_aa: CASSSGGPSSYNEQFF; cdr3_nt: TGTGCCAGCAGCTCCGGGGGCCCGAGCTCCTACAATGAGCAGTTCTTC
j_call: TRBJ1-2; clone_size: .; v_call: TRBV28; cdr3_length: 15; d_call: TRBD1; cdr3_aa: CASSSRTGGNYGDTF; cdr3_nt: TGTGCCAGCAGTTCGAGGACAGGGGGAAACTATGGCGACACCTTC
j_call: TRBJ1-5; clone_size: few; v_call: TRBV7-2; cdr3_length: 12; d_call: .; cdr3_aa: CASSLFLVGEHF; cdr3_nt: TGTGCCAGCAGCTTGTTCTTAGTGGGCGAGCATTTT
j_call: TRBJ2-1; clone_size: .; v_call: TRBV5-1; cdr3_length: 15; d_call: .; cdr3_aa: CASSHRLVTYNEQFF; cdr3_nt: TGCGCCAGCAGCCACAGACTAGTAACCTACAATGAGCAGTTCTTC
j_call: TRBJ2-3; clone_size: few; v_call: TRBV25-1; cdr3_length: 17; d_call: TRBD2; cdr3_aa: CASSEYGTKASTDTQYF; cdr3_nt: TGTGCCAGCAGTGAATATGGGACTAAGGCTAGCACAGATACGCAGTATTTT
j_call: TRBJ2-1; clone_size: many; v_call: TRBV6-2/TRBV6-3; cdr3_length: 17; d_call: TRBD2; cdr3_aa: CASSPGTSGTRYNEQFF; cdr3_nt: TGTGCCAGCAGTCCCGGGACTAGCGGGACCAGATACAATGAGCAGTTCTTC
j_call: TRBJ2-3; clone_size: .; v_call: TRBV24-1; cdr3_length: 14; d_call: .; cdr3_aa: CATSADIPTDTQYF; cdr3_nt: TGTGCCACCAGTGCGGACATCCCCACAGATACGCAGTATTTT
j_call: TRBJ2-3; clone_size: .; v_call: TRBV6-2/TRBV6-3; cdr3_length: 16; d_call: TRBD2; cdr3_aa: CASSSSWEGSTDTQYF; cdr3_nt: TGTGCCAGCAGTTCTTCATGGGAGGGAAGCACAGATACGCAGTATTTT